This T cell receptor (beta chain) appears in the sequencing data of a study of CD8+CD57+ T cells in acquired aplastic anemia. Study details: The DNA of sorted CD4+ and CD8+ cells averaged approximately 2.9 ug. Study-wide points: Researchers report that twenty-nine CD8+ CDR3 sequences appeared in both patients and controls. For CD8+ Simpson's diversity, patients and controls showed no significant difference.

Patients who underwent sequencing had shown CD8+CD57+ cell expansion by flow cytometry. For CDR3 and TCR beta VDJ profiling, genomic DNA was the template used. TCRdb analysed the reads with MiXCR anew, one entry per CDR3 protein. Altogether roughly 500,000 distinct CDR3 sequences are present, around 30% being singletons, with the ten largest covering about 0.8%. This CDR3 comprises 17 residues. V was clipped by 5 bases and J by 0 bases, with 17 bases between them. Germline CDR1 reads SGHAT; CDR2 reads FQDESV (reference sequence). There are many counts of this clonotype. No antigen is known for it. Material: sorted CD4+, CD8+, or CD8+CD57+ T cells (not recorded which) from PBMCs. This chain connects TRBV11-1 to TRBJ1-3, with no clear D. The sequence was obtained from a human donor with aplastic anemia. CDR3 sequence reads: CASSLRTDPSSGNTIYF. The CDR3 region has the DNA TGTGCCAGCAGCCTCCGGACGGACCCCTCCTCTGGAAACACCATATATTTT.